This T cell receptor beta chain was recorded in a study of human T cells and chemical hapten exposure. Unfractionated whole blood yielded the extracted total RNA. A single record per CDR3 protein comes from TCRdb applying MiXCR to the 5' RACE reads. The data show around 82,000 distinct CDR3 sequences, with more than 7.5% seen just once and under 2.5% held by the top ten. The CDR3 consists of 14 residues. Germline-derived CDR1 and CDR2 are DFQATT and SNEGSKA (reference sequence). The trim removed 2 bases at V and 5 bases at J, leaving 4 bases unmatched. This TCR was recovered from a male donor in good health. The chain is built from TRBV20-1 and TRBJ1-4, with 8 nucleotides matching TRBD1. CDR3 region: CSARRTGSNEKLFF. CDR3 coding DNA: TGCAGTGCTAGACGGACAGGGAGCAATGAAAAACTGTTTTTT.